Listed below are T cell receptor beta chains from one sample, sequenced in a study of regulatory T cells in long-lasting Graves disease. Via MiXCR, TCRdb re-called the multiplex PCR reads, giving one row per CDR3 protein. The sample lists approximately 250,000 distinct CDR3 sequences, approximately 16% occurring once. Sequences were derived from peripheral blood mononuclear cells (PBMCs), sampled at new diagnosis, from a patient treated with antithyroid drugs. These receptors all stem from a female donor with Graves disease. Each CDR3 is given with its conserved first and last residue. The D gene is left open where the match is weak. Not every row has a clone size; where given, it reads once, few, many or a size class.

J | size | D | V | CDR3 | DNA
TRBJ2-7 | many | . | TRBV15 | CATSRGASYEQYF | TGTGCCACCAGCAGGGGGGCCTCCTACGAGCAGTACTTC
TRBJ2-7 | many | . | TRBV15 | CATSRDRDTYPSYEQYF | TGTGCCACCAGCAGAGATCGGGACACTTATCCATCCTACGAGCAGTACTTC
TRBJ2-1 | many | TRBD2 | TRBV29-1 | CSVGTSGSQNEQFF | TGCAGCGTTGGGACTAGCGGGAGTCAAAATGAGCAGTTCTTC
TRBJ1-3 | many | . | TRBV3-1 | CASSLRSPPGYTIYF | TGTGCCAGCAGCTTGCGGAGTCCTCCGGGGTACACCATATATTTT
TRBJ2-1 | . | TRBD2 | TRBV4-1 | CASSQDLMASGPQEQFF | TGCGCCAGCAGCCAAGATTTGATGGCTAGCGGGCCCCAGGAGCAGTTCTTC
TRBJ1-4 | many | . | TRBV5-1 | CASSLAGGIQNEKLFF | TGCGCCAGCAGCTTGGCCGGTGGGATACAAAATGAAAAACTGTTTTTT
TRBJ1-2 | many | . | TRBV10-3 | CAIIGQGDYGYTF | TGTGCCATCATCGGCCAGGGAGACTATGGCTACACCTTC
TRBJ1-2 | . | . | TRBV2 | CASKGTGMAYGYTF | TGTGCCAGCAAAGGGACGGGGATGGCCTATGGCTACACCTTC
TRBJ1-2 | many | . | TRBV6-1 | CASSLDVRIYGYTF | TGTGCCAGCAGCTTAGATGTCAGAATCTATGGCTACACCTTC
TRBJ1-4 | many | . | TRBV2 | CASMMGIATNEKLFF | TGTGCCAGCATGATGGGGATTGCAACTAATGAAAAACTGTTTTTT
TRBJ2-3 | many | . | TRBV19 | CASSMSGVWSRQSTDTQYF | TGTGCCAGTAGTATGTCAGGGGTTTGGTCAAGGCAATCCACAGATACGCAGTATTTT
TRBJ2-3 | many | TRBD2 | TRBV20-1 | CSARDIGTSGFRTDTQYF | TGCAGTGCTAGAGATATCGGGACTAGCGGATTTCGCACAGATACGCAGTATTTT
TRBJ2-3 | many | . | TRBV7-2 | CASSLSSLPRDTQYF | TGTGCCAGCAGCTTATCGAGTCTTCCGAGGGATACGCAGTATTTT
TRBJ2-5 | few | . | TRBV7-2 | CASSLPPNWETQYF | TGTGCCAGCAGCTTACCGCCTAATTGGGAGACCCAGTACTTC
TRBJ1-4 | many | . | TRBV7-9 | CASSLDLLPNREKLFF | TGTGCCAGCAGCTTAGATTTGTTGCCGAACAGGGAAAAACTGTTTTTT
TRBJ2-5 | many | TRBD2 | TRBV12-5 | CASGSAILAGGPVGETQYF | TGTGCTAGTGGTTCCGCTATACTAGCGGGAGGGCCAGTGGGGGAGACCCAGTACTTC
TRBJ1-6 | few | . | TRBV30 | CAWSVQYNSPLHF | TGTGCCTGGAGTGTACAGTATAATTCACCCCTCCACTTT
TRBJ1-4 | many | TRBD1 | TRBV20-1 | CSATGTGDEKLFF | TGCAGTGCAACCGGGACAGGGGACGAAAAACTGTTTTTT
TRBJ2-4 | many | . | TRBV12-3/TRBV12-4 | CASSFGSRRNIQYF | TGTGCCAGCAGTTTCGGGTCACGGAGAAACATTCAGTACTTC
TRBJ2-7 | many | TRBD2 | TRBV6-2/TRBV6-3 | CASTLAGNYEQYF | TGTGCCAGCACCCTAGCGGGGAACTACGAGCAGTACTTC
TRBJ1-6 | many | . | TRBV18 | CASSPVPDSPLHF | TGTGCCAGCTCACCCGTCCCCGACTCACCCCTCCACTTT
TRBJ1-2 | many | . | TRBV27 | CATLRPDYGYTF | TGTGCCACCTTAAGGCCGGACTATGGCTACACCTTC
TRBJ2-3 | . | . | TRBV9 | CASSVGASHRTDTQYF | TGTGCCAGCAGCGTAGGGGCGAGCCATAGGACAGATACGCAGTATTTT
TRBJ2-5 | many | . | TRBV20-1 | CSAGAGAVETQYF | TGCAGTGCTGGCGCAGGGGCCGTCGAGACCCAGTACTTC
TRBJ1-6 | many | TRBD1 | TRBV7-3 | CASSRGQGNSPLHF | TGTGCCAGCAGCCGGGGACAGGGGAACTCACCCCTCCACTTT
TRBJ2-2 | many | TRBD2 | TRBV7-2 | CASSPTSGRVGELFF | TGTGCCAGCAGCCCGACTAGCGGGAGAGTCGGGGAGCTGTTTTTT
TRBJ2-3 | many | TRBD1 | TRBV4-2 | CASSPDLAGQGLADTQYF | TGTGCCAGCAGCCCCGATTTGGCGGGACAGGGGTTGGCAGATACGCAGTATTTT
TRBJ1-5 | many | . | TRBV12-3/TRBV12-4 | CASRKTGFQPQHF | TGTGCCAGCAGAAAAACGGGTTTTCAGCCCCAGCATTTT
TRBJ1-5 | many | TRBD1 | TRBV19 | CASSLSGQLLSLNQPQHF | TGTGCCAGTAGTCTTTCGGGACAGTTACTTTCACTCAATCAGCCCCAGCATTTT
TRBJ1-2 | many | TRBD1 | TRBV16 | CASSQWTGGYGYTF | TGTGCCAGCAGCCAATGGACAGGGGGCTATGGCTACACCTTC
TRBJ1-1 | many | . | TRBV24-1 | CATSDSGGSGTEAFF | TGTGCCACCAGTGATTCGGGGGGGAGTGGCACTGAAGCTTTCTTT
TRBJ2-7 | many | . | TRBV18 | CASSQGLPEQYF | TGTGCCAGCTCCCAAGGACTTCCAGAGCAGTACTTC
TRBJ2-1 | . | TRBD2 | TRBV7-9 | CASSLQTSGRSQFF | TGTGCCAGCAGCCTCCAGACTAGCGGGAGAAGTCAGTTCTTC
TRBJ2-5 | once | TRBD2 | TRBV2 | CATRLALWDETQYF | TGTGCCACCCGACTAGCCCTTTGGGACGAGACCCAGTACTTC
TRBJ2-7 | many | TRBD1 | TRBV20-1 | CSAFSGTGGSEQYF | TGCAGTGCTTTCTCCGGGACAGGGGGCTCCGAGCAGTACTTC
TRBJ2-7 | . | . | TRBV14 | CASSHRRSSYEQYF | TGTGCCAGCAGCCACCGCAGGTCGTCCTACGAGCAGTACTTC
TRBJ1-2 | many | . | TRBV12-3/TRBV12-4 | CASSLGRPSRYGYTF | TGTGCCAGCAGTTTGGGCAGGCCCTCCCGCTATGGCTACACCTTC
TRBJ2-3 | many | . | TRBV27 | CASSRLVGTQYF | TGTGCCAGCAGTCGATTGGTCGGCACGCAGTATTTT
TRBJ1-1 | many | . | TRBV28 | CASSRADGEAFF | TGTGCCAGCAGCCGCGCGGACGGTGAAGCTTTCTTT
TRBJ1-1 | many | TRBD1 | TRBV20-1 | CSVTDRVTEAFF | TGCAGTGTCACAGACAGGGTCACTGAAGCTTTCTTT
TRBJ2-2 | many | . | TRBV7-9 | CASSLIYSTGELFF | TGTGCCAGCAGCTTAATTTACTCCACCGGGGAGCTGTTTTTT
TRBJ2-5 | many | . | TRBV18 | CASSPWRGGVQETQYF | TGTGCCAGCTCACCCTGGCGAGGCGGGGTCCAAGAGACCCAGTACTTC
TRBJ1-1 | . | . | TRBV28 | CASTEMNTEAFF | TGTGCCAGCACCGAGATGAACACTGAAGCTTTCTTT
TRBJ1-5 | few | TRBD1 | TRBV30 | CAWSVPGQGWDQPRHF | TGTGCCTGGAGCGTACCCGGACAGGGGTGGGATCAGCCCCGGCATTTT
TRBJ2-7 | many | . | TRBV2 | CASAGLGPYEQYF | TGTGCCAGCGCGGGACTCGGACCCTACGAGCAGTACTTC
TRBJ2-5 | . | . | TRBV28 | CASSYRGGLKGETQYF | TGTGCCAGCAGTTACAGGGGGGGATTGAAAGGAGAGACCCAGTACTTC
TRBJ2-7 | many | . | TRBV20-1 | CSAEGGAEQYF | TGCAGTGCCGAGGGGGGGGCCGAGCAGTACTTC
TRBJ2-3 | many | . | TRBV7-2 | CASSKRRRATDTQYF | TGTGCCAGCAGCAAAAGACGTAGGGCCACAGATACGCAGTATTTT
TRBJ1-1 | few | . | TRBV19 | CASSKMRVTEAFF | TGTGCCAGTAGTAAAATGCGGGTCACTGAAGCTTTCTTT
TRBJ2-1 | many | . | TRBV11-2 | CASSPEGRAAYNEQFF | TGTGCCAGCAGCCCAGAAGGACGTGCAGCCTACAATGAGCAGTTCTTC
TRBJ2-1 | many | TRBD1 | TRBV6-2/TRBV6-3 | CASSYLGQGAVFEQFF | TGTGCCAGCAGTTATTTGGGACAGGGGGCGGTCTTTGAGCAGTTCTTC